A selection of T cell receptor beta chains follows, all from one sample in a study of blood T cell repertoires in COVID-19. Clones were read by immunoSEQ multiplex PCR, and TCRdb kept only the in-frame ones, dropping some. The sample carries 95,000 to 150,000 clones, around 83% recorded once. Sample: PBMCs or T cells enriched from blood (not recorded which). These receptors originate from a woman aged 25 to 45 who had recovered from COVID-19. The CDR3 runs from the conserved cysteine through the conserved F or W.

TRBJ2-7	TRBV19	CASRSAGMTPGEQYF
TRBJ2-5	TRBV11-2	CASSLWLAGGEETQYF
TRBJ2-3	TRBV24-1	CATSSSGGSTDTQYF
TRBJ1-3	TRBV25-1	CASSDPTGRGNTIYF
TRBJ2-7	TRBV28	CASKTPAGRSYEQYF
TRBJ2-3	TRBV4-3	CASSRSGTDTQYF
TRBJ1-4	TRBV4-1	CASSQSGQSSEKLFF
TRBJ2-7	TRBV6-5	CASSYPGQGSYEQYF
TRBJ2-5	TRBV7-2	CASSLVRSETQYF
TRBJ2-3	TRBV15	CATSRVGGYTDTQYF
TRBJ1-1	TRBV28	CASSLLTGVAFF
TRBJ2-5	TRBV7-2	CASSAGQAGKTQYF
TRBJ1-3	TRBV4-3	CASSQDRGTAYSGNTIYF
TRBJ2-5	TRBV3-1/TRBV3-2	CASSQGSDGPQGAGGPRETQYF
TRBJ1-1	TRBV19	CASRLKGGGGTEAFF
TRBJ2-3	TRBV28	CASSFLASGIADTQYF
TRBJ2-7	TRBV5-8	CASWPTGETYEQYF
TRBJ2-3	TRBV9	CASSLQGYTDTQYF
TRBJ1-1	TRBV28	CASTRMGLQNRNTEAFF
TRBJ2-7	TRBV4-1	CASSQDFASGSFNEQYF
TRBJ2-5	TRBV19	CASSSSGIETQYF
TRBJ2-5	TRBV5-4	CASSLSGSFWETQYF
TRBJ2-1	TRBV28	CASSLRGAGVNNEQFF
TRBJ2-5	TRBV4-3	CASSQELAVHQETQYF
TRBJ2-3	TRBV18	CASSPRTGSGVGPDTQYF
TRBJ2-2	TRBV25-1	CASSEYLRTGRAGELFF
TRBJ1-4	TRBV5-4	CASSLAGQGGEKLFF
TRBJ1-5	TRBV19	CASSISRGGNQPQHF
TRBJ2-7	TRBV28	CASSFRTGRDEQYF
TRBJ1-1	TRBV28	CASTLGGTEAFF
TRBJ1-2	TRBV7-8	CASSNRLTGGYTF
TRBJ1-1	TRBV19	CASRTGNTEAFF
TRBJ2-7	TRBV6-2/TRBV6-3	CASSSSGTGSYEQYF
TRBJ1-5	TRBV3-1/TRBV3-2	CASSQGRGPQHF
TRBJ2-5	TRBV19	CASSIRSQSQETQYF
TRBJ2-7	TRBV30	CAWRWQGAHEQYF
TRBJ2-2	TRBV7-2	CASSSGLAGTGELFF
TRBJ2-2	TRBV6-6	CASRALRGAGTGELFF
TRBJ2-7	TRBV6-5	CASSPSAGGYEQYF
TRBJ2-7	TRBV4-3	CASSQDDSSSYEQYF